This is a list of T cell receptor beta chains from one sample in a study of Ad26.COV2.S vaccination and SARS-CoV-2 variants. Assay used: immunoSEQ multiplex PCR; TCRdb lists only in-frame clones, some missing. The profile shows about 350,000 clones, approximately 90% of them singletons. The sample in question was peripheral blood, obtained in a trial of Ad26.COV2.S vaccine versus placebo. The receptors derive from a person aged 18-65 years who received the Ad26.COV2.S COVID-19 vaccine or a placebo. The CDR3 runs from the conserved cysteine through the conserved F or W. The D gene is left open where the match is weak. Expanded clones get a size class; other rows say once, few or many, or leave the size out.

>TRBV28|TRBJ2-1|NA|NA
CASSLTQPPSKEQFF
TGTGCCAGCAGTTTGACCCAGCCTCCTAGCAAAGAGCAGTTCTTC
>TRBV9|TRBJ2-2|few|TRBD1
CASSVAGQGTGELFF
TGTGCCAGCAGCGTAGCGGGACAGGGTACCGGGGAGCTGTTTTTT
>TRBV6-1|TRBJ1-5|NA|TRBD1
CASSEAGTGINQPQHF
TGTGCCAGCAGTGAAGCGGGGACAGGAATTAATCAGCCCCAGCATTTT
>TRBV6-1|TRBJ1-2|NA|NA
CASSEVGTGYTF
TGTGCCAGCAGTGAAGTGGGGACTGGCTACACCTTC
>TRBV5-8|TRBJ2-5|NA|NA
CASSFSVARETQYF
TGTGCCAGCAGCTTTTCCGTGGCTCGAGAGACCCAGTACTTC
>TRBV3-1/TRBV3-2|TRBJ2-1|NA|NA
CASSQDVDGGYNEQFF
TGTGCCAGCAGCCAAGATGTGGATGGCGGCTACAATGAGCAGTTCTTC
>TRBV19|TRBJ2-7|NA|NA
CASSMVLGGPRQYF
TGTGCCAGTAGTATGGTTTTGGGTGGACCGAGGCAGTACTTC
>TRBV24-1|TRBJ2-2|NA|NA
CATSDLSGGNTGELFF
TGTGCCACCAGTGATTTGTCAGGAGGGAACACCGGGGAGCTGTTTTTT
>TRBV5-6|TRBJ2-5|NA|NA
CASSLWEGLRGETQYF
TGTGCCAGCAGCTTGTGGGAGGGCCTGAGGGGGGAGACCCAGTACTTC
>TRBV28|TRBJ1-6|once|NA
CASGLGGSSYNSPLHF
TGTGCCAGCGGCTTGGGGGGAAGCTCCTATAATTCACCCCTCCACTTT
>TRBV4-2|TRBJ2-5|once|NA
CASSQDRAGWETQYF
TGTGCCAGCAGCCAAGATAGGGCAGGGTGGGAGACCCAGTACTTC
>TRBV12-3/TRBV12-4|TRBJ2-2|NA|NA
CASSLHGELFF
TGTGCCAGCAGTTTGCACGGGGAGCTGTTTTTT
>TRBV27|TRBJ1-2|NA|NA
CASSLSDKSVYGYTF
TGTGCCAGCAGTTTATCCGACAAGTCCGTCTATGGCTACACCTTC
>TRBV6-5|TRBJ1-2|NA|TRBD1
CASRGQFTNYGYTF
TGTGCCAGCAGGGGACAGTTTACTAACTATGGCTACACCTTC
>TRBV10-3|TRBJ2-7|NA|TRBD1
CAISGGQGYEQYF
TGTGCCATCAGTGGCGGACAGGGCTACGAGCAGTACTTC
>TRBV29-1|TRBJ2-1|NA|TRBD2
CSVDGRRMDEQFF
TGCAGCGTTGACGGGAGGCGTATGGATGAGCAGTTCTTC
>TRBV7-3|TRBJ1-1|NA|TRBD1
CASSLLRQGRYTEAFF
TGTGCCAGCAGCTTACTTAGACAGGGACGTTACACTGAAGCTTTCTTT
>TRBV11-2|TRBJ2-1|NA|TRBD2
CASSYTGGAYNEQFF
TGTGCCAGCAGCTATACGGGGGGGGCTTACAATGAGCAGTTCTTC
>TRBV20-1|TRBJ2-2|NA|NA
CSAERQDVLFF
TGCAGTGCTGAGAGACAAGATGTACTGTTTTTT
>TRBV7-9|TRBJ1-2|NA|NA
CASSLGGTGNYGYTF
TGTGCCAGCAGCTTGGGCGGTACAGGGAACTATGGCTACACCTTC
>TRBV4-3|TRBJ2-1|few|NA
CASSHYLGASSYNEQFF
TGCGCCAGCAGCCACTATCTTGGGGCAAGCTCCTACAATGAGCAGTTCTTC
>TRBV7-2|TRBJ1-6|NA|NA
CASSERREGSPLHF
TGTGCCAGCTCCGAACGACGGGAAGGCTCACCCCTCCACTTT